The 14 T cell receptor beta chains listed next were all sequenced from one sample in a study of cytomegalovirus exposure and HLA in healthy donors. Researchers ran the PCR with 60 Vbeta and 13 Jbeta primers. Libraries were prepared by immunoSEQ multiplex PCR; TCRdb keeps only in-frame clonotypes and omits some of them. The data contain tens of thousands of clones, around 73% of them singletons. Material for sequencing was PBMCs. These receptors were obtained from a woman aged 40 to 49 in good health and CMV-seronegative.

This chain's CDR3 is CASSLAFGGRGYTF. The CDR3, as DNA: TGTGCCAGCAGCTTAGCGTTTGGGGGCCGTGGCTACACCTTC. The J gene is TRBJ1-2, the V gene TRBV7-2; possibly TRBD1 for D (6 bases). Trimming took off 0 bases at V and 7 bases at J, with 12 bases between the two ends. This CDR3 comprises 14 residues. Germline CDR1 SGHTA, CDR2 FQGNSA.

This clone has more than one count but fewer than ten. The chain has TRBV5-6 and TRBJ1-1; 9 bases align to TRBD1. Germline trimming cut 0 bases from V and 2 bases from J; bases unmatched to any gene: 8. Germline V gene data show CDR1 as SGHDT and CDR2 as YYEEEE. The CDR3 consists of 17 residues. In nucleotides, the CDR3 is TGTGCCAGCAGCTTGGCTCGGACAGGGGAAAGAAACACTGAAGCTTTCTTT. This sequence encodes CASSLARTGERNTEAFF.

The chain's CDR3 is CASSQDGPGSGAYNEQFF. CDR3 in DNA: TGCGCCAGCAGCCAAGATGGCCCAGGTAGCGGGGCCTACAATGAGCAGTTCTTC. The rearrangement uses TRBV4-3 and TRBJ2-1; TRBD2 matches 8 bases. V dropped 0 bases and J dropped 2; count of bases not matched to a gene: 9. Per the germline V gene, CDR1 is LGHNA and CDR2 is YSLEER. CDR3 length: 18 residues.

J is TRBJ2-2 and V is TRBV5-5; D gene uncertain. Per the germline V gene, CDR1 is SGHKS and CDR2 is YYEKEE (reference sequence). Trimming pared 3 bases from V and 0 bases from J, leaving 9 bases between. CDR3 length: 15 amino acids. The CDR3 here is CASSSRGANTGELFF. In nucleotides, the CDR3 is TGTGCCAGCAGCTCAAGAGGCGCGAACACCGGGGAGCTGTTTTTT.

V gene TRBV18 combines with J gene TRBJ1-5; tentatively, D is TRBD1 (5 bases). This CDR3 has 17 amino acids. The germline V gene encodes CDR1 KGHSH and CDR2 LQKENI. The germline V and J ends were trimmed by 1 base and 0 bases, with 13 bases remaining between them. In nucleotides, the CDR3 is TGTGCCAGCTCACCACGGGGGGGACCCGATAGCAATCAGCCCCAGCATTTT. Translation gives CASSPRGGPDSNQPQHF.

The chain carries TRBV4-1 and TRBJ2-3, with TRBD2 identical over 9 bases. The V gene's germline CDR1 is MGHRA and CDR2 YSYEKL. V shed 3 bases, J shed 3 bases, and the junction held 10 bases outside the gene matches. This CDR3 has 17 amino acids. This chain's CDR3 is CASSQGPSGTGTDTQYF. CDR3 nucleotide sequence: TGCGCCAGCAGCCAGGGTCCTAGCGGGACGGGGACAGATACGCAGTATTTT.

The chain is built from TRBV28 and TRBJ1-4; 9 bases fit TRBD1. With 0 bases clipped from V and 10 bases from J, the junction kept 6 bases outside the gene matches. The germline V gene has CDR1 MDHEN and CDR2 SYDVKM. This CDR3 has 15 amino acids. The CDR3 DNA reads as TGTGCCAGCAGTTTATGGACAGGGGGGGACAGAAAACTGTTTTTT. Translated: CASSLWTGGDRKLFF.

This chain links TRBV28 with TRBJ1-2; D remains unclear. Germline CDR1 reads MDHEN; CDR2 reads SYDVKM. V lost 2 bases, J lost 5 bases, and 12 bases lay in between. The CDR3 spans 14 residues. The CDR3 here is CASSLQRDLYGYTF. The CDR3 nucleotides are TGTGCCAGCAGTTTACAACGGGATCTTTATGGCTACACCTTC.

V is TRBV9 and J is TRBJ1-1, with D tentatively TRBD1 (6 bases). Germline CDR1 SGDLS, CDR2 YYNGEE. Trimming pared 3 bases from V and 5 bases from J, leaving 17 bases between. The CDR3 is made up of 15 amino acids. CDR3: CASSAAGAGGTEAFF. DNA for the CDR3: TGTGCCAGCAGCGCTGCAGGGGCGGGGGGAACTGAAGCTTTCTTT.

V gene TRBV18 combines with J gene TRBJ1-1; 7 positions match TRBD1. The germline V gene has CDR1 KGHSH and CDR2 LQKENI. The J segment lost 5 bases and the V segment lost 1 base, leaving 7 bases of the junction unmatched. The CDR3 loop spans 15 amino acids. The CDR3 region is CASSPLGTEETEAFF. CDR3 coding DNA: TGTGCCAGCTCACCACTCGGGACAGAGGAGACTGAAGCTTTCTTT.

This chain joins TRBV28 and TRBJ2-7; 9 bases align to TRBD1. This CDR3 has 14 amino acids. Germline trimming cut 6 bases from V and 8 bases from J; bases unmatched to any gene: 11. Per the germline V gene, CDR1 is MDHEN and CDR2 is SYDVKM. CDR3 sequence reads: CASSISGTGNQQYF. The CDR3 region has the DNA TGTGCCAGCAGCATCTCCGGGACAGGGAACCAGCAGTACTTC.

The rearrangement joins TRBV6-5 to TRBJ2-5; maybe TRBD1 (6 bases). The better agreement between TRBJ2-7 and the DNA end casts doubt on the J call. CDR1 and CDR2 from the germline V gene are MNHEY and SVGAGI. This CDR3 is 14 amino acids long. In nucleotides, the CDR3 is TGTGCCAGCAGTAGAGGGACATCGATCTACGAGCAGTACTTC. Translated: CASSRGTSIYEQYF.

The rearrangement uses TRBV11-2 and TRBJ1-2; D gene unclear. CDR1 is SGHAT, CDR2 FQNNGV, per germline. The CDR3 contains 13 residues. V gave up 2 bases and J gave up 8 bases, with 12 bases separating them. The CDR3 bases are TGTGCCAGCAGCTTATCCACCCTGCAGGGCTACACCTTC. Translated, it gives CASSLSTLQGYTF.

This clone was counted a single time. The J gene is TRBJ2-1, the V gene TRBV28; D gene unclear. CDR1 and CDR2 from the germline V gene are MDHEN and SYDVKM. The V end lost 6 bases, the J end lost 6 bases, and 21 bases lay between the germline ends. The CDR3 totals 16 residues. The CDR3 spells CASSLTPQRVINEQFF. For the CDR3, the DNA is TGTGCCAGCAGCCTCACTCCCCAACGAGTGATCAATGAGCAGTTCTTC.